A selection of T cell receptor beta chains follows, all from one sample in a study of shared clonotypes between healthy human individuals. Produced via immunoSEQ multiplex PCR; TCRdb's table is partial and in-frame only. The repertoire holds about 470,000 clones, roughly 77% seen once, with 13% in the top ten. Sample: PBMCs. The receptor source for this set is a woman in her 40s in good health. Some clones in this sample may be carry-over from other donors' samples. The CDR3 runs from the conserved cysteine through the conserved F or W. The D gene is left open where the match is weak. Rows may omit the clone size; those that give it use once, few, many or a size class.

abundance	v_gene	d_gene	j_gene	CDR3nt	CDR3aa
many	TRBV5-4	NA	TRBJ2-7	TGTGCCAGCAGCAAAGGACAAACCTTCGGGCCGATCTACGAGCAGTACTTC	CASSKGQTFGPIYEQYF
NA	TRBV15	TRBD2	TRBJ2-1	TGTGCCACCAGCGGGAGCGGGAGGGGCAATGAGCAGTTCTTC	CATSGSGRGNEQFF
NA	TRBV18	TRBD2	TRBJ2-3	TGTGCCAGCTCACCACAGACTAGCAGAACAGATACGCAGTATTTT	CASSPQTSRTDTQYF
NA	TRBV5-1	NA	TRBJ1-4	TGCGCCAGCAGCTTAGATACAACTAATGAAAAACTGTTTTTT	CASSLDTTNEKLFF
NA	TRBV9	TRBD1	TRBJ2-2	TGTGCCAGCAGCTCCCGACAGGGTGTGGACACCGGGGAGCTGTTTTTT	CASSSRQGVDTGELFF
NA	TRBV27	TRBD1	TRBJ1-1	TGTGCCAGCAGGCGGGACAGGAAATTTAACACTGAAGCTTTCTTT	CASRRDRKFNTEAFF
NA	TRBV28	NA	TRBJ1-5	TGTGCCAGCAGTTTAGGGGCAGGGAACCCATATAGCAATCAGCCCCAGCATTTT	CASSLGAGNPYSNQPQHF
NA	TRBV14	NA	TRBJ2-6	TGTGCCAGCAGCCAAACTCTCGGGGCCAACGTCCTGACTTTC	CASSQTLGANVLTF
few	TRBV6-1	NA	TRBJ1-2	TGTGCCAGCAGTGACCGGGGCTTCTATGGCTACACCTTC	CASSDRGFYGYTF
NA	TRBV19	NA	TRBJ2-3	TGTGCCAGTGGCTCATCGGGCTGGGGCACAGATACGCAGTATTTT	CASGSSGWGTDTQYF
once	TRBV6-4	NA	TRBJ1-3	TGTGCCAGCAGTGCAGAGGAACAGGCCATCTCTGGAAACACCATATATTTT	CASSAEEQAISGNTIYF
NA	TRBV6-5	NA	TRBJ1-2	TGTGCCAGCAGTTACTCCGCCGGGCAGTACTATGGCTACACCTTC	CASSYSAGQYYGYTF
many	TRBV19	NA	TRBJ1-1	TGTGCCAGTAGTATTGGGACGAGAACGAACACTGAAGCTTTCTTT	CASSIGTRTNTEAFF
NA	TRBV28	NA	TRBJ1-3	TGTGCCAGCACCTTGGGTGGGTCTGGAAACACCATATATTTT	CASTLGGSGNTIYF
NA	TRBV6-1	TRBD2	TRBJ2-1	TGTGCCAGCAGTGCGATAGGAGCGGGAGGGTACAATGAGCAGTTCTTC	CASSAIGAGGYNEQFF
NA	TRBV2	TRBD1	TRBJ1-1	TGTGCCAGCAGCCAAGGGGGCTGGGGCACTGAAGCTTTCTTT	CASSQGGWGTEAFF
NA	TRBV7-8	NA	TRBJ1-1	TGTGCCAGCAGCCCGACGGCCTCCACTGCTGAAGCTTTCTTT	CASSPTASTAEAFF
NA	TRBV30	TRBD1	TRBJ2-7	TGTGCCTGGAACCGACAGGGAGTCCCCTACGAGCAGTACTTC	CAWNRQGVPYEQYF
NA	TRBV5-1	TRBD1	TRBJ2-7	TGCGCCAGCAGCTTGCCAGACAGGGCCAACGAGCAGTACTTC	CASSLPDRANEQYF
NA	TRBV11-1	NA	TRBJ2-1	TGTGCCAGCAGCACCCGGTGGGGGTACAATGAGCAGTTCTTC	CASSTRWGYNEQFF
NA	TRBV2	NA	TRBJ2-3	TGTGCCAGCAGTGAAATGGCGGGCCGTAACACAGATACGCAGTATTTT	CASSEMAGRNTDTQYF
NA	TRBV5-6	TRBD1	TRBJ1-4	TGTGCCAGCAGCCCACAGGGGGTCGGAAAACTGTTTTTT	CASSPQGVGKLFF
few	TRBV15	TRBD1	TRBJ1-4	TGTGCCACCAGCAGAACGGACAGGGGTGGTGGGGAAAAACTGTTTTTT	CATSRTDRGGGEKLFF
many	TRBV30	NA	TRBJ2-5	TGTGCCTGGACCGCGGCGGGCGGGACCGGAGAGACCCAGTACTTC	CAWTAAGGTGETQYF